A single sample gave rise to the 3 T cell receptor beta chains below, sequenced in a study of human T cells and chemical hapten exposure. TCRdb used MiXCR to reprocess the RACE reads, holding one entry per CDR3 protein. The sample has around 42,000 distinct CDR3 sequences, about 3.5% seen once. Sample time point: patch test 2, 6 weeks after DPC sensitization. Treatment indicated: therapeutic diphenylcyclopropenone sensitization with weekly scalp DPC. Here the sequenced sample was whole blood, taken in connection with sensitization to the hapten diphenylcyclopropenone (DPC). The origin of the receptors is a man aged 35-49 years with alopecia areata. Some clones in this sample may be carry-over from other donors' samples.

Many counts were recorded for this clonotype. The chain combines TRBV12-5 with TRBJ2-1, with D tentatively TRBD1 (5 bases). V was clipped by 1 base and J by 4 bases, with 8 bases between them. Germline V CDR1 and CDR2: LGHNT, FRNRAP. This CDR3 is built from 14 residues. As DNA, the CDR3 is TGTGCTAGTGGTTTGGGAACAGGATACAATGAGCAGTTCTTC. Translating gives CASGLGTGYNEQFF. Full variable domain (outside the CDR3, taken from reference TRBV12-5 and TRBJ2-1): DARVTQTPRHKVTEMGQEVTMRCQPILGHNTVFWYRQTMMQGLELLAYFRNRAPLDDSGMPKDRFSAEMPDATLATLKIQPSEPRDSAVYFCASGLGTGYNEQFFGPGTRLTVL.

In the case of this clonotype: With a much larger clone just one base away, this may be a read error. V and J are TRBV5-6 and TRBJ2-3; D uncertain. In germline, CDR1 is SGHDT, CDR2 YYEEEE. V gave up 5 bases and J gave up 4 bases, with 14 bases separating them. The CDR3 runs to 14 residues. CDR3 coding DNA: TGTGCCAGCAGACCGCCTCAGTCGGCAGATACGCAGTATTTT. Translated: CASRPPQSADTQYF.

This clonotype occurred many times. The chain carries TRBV2 and TRBJ1-1; D not certain. Germline-derived CDR1 and CDR2 are SNHLY and FYNNEI. Trimming stripped 2 bases from V and 0 bases from J, with 10 bases between. This CDR3 has 15 residues. CDR3 residues: CASSESAFVNTEAFF. The CDR3 nucleotides are TGTGCCAGCAGTGAAAGCGCCTTTGTGAACACTGAAGCTTTCTTT. The full variable domain, its missing parts supplied by reference TRBV2 and TRBJ1-1, is EPEVTQTPSHQVTQMGQEVILRCVPISNHLYFYWYRQILGQKVEFLVSFYNNEISEKSEIFDDQFSVERPDGSNFTLKIRSTKLEDSAMYFCASSESAFVNTEAFFGQGTRLTVV.